This entry lists 26 T cell receptor beta chains sequenced from one sample in a study of T-cell reconstitution after alpha-beta-depleted transplantation in children. Unique molecular identifiers were built into the TCRbeta library. TCRdb recomputed calls from the PCR reads with MiXCR, one row per CDR3 protein. This sample has about 610,000 distinct CDR3 sequences; 8% to 11% occur once, and the top ten carry roughly 4%. The sequencing used PBMCs from the stem cell graft donor, collected from the stem cell graft. All receptors come from a human donor who donated a stem cell graft to a child with acute myeloid leukemia.

The sample holds a few counts of this clonotype. The chain uses TRBV9 and TRBJ2-2, with D tentatively TRBD2 (6 bases). Germline loops: CDR1 SGDLS, CDR2 YYNGEE. The germline V and J ends were trimmed by 0 bases and 8 bases, with 14 bases remaining between them. The CDR3 has 15 amino acids. The CDR3 sequence is CASSVDGSNRGELFF. CDR3 bases: TGTGCCAGCAGCGTAGACGGGAGCAATCGAGGGGAGCTGTTTTTT.

This clonotype was recorded many times. As DNA, the CDR3 is TGCAGTGCCCGGACGGAGAACTATGGCTACACCTTC. Translating it yields CSARTENYGYTF. This sequence joins TRBV20-1 and TRBJ1-2; no firm D call. The V gene lost 6 bases and the J gene lost 2 bases, with 10 bases spanning the gap. CDR1 is DFQATT, CDR2 SNEGSKA, per germline (reference sequence). The CDR3 is 12 residues long.

The chain recombines TRBV6-2 or TRBV6-3 with TRBJ2-1; D could derive from TRBD1 or TRBD2 (5 bases each). This CDR3 has 13 amino acids. Deletions cut 7 bases from V and 11 bases from J, with 18 bases between. Germline CDR1 is MNHEY and CDR2 is SVGEGT. CDR3 residues: CASTLDKGPKQFF. The CDR3 DNA reads TGTGCCAGCACCCTAGATAAGGGACCTAAGCAGTTCTTC.

This clonotype was recorded at least ten times. This chain uses TRBV20-1 with TRBJ2-3; the D call may be TRBD1 or TRBD2 (6 bases each). The CDR3 loop spans 13 amino acids. Germline V gene lookup returns CDR1 DFQATT and CDR2 SNEGSKA (reference sequence). V lost 6 bases and J lost 4, with 14 bases in between. The CDR3 bases are TGCAGTGCCCTGAGGGGGGCCCCAGATACGCAGTATTTT. Translation gives CSALRGAPDTQYF.

A few counts support this clonotype. J is TRBJ2-5 and V is TRBV5-1; 10 bases agree with TRBD2. Germline V gives CDR1 SGHRS, CDR2 YFSETQ. The CDR3 has 15 residues. The J segment lost 4 bases and the V segment lost 4 bases, leaving 7 bases of the junction unmatched. The CDR3 protein is CASSVSGRAGETQYF. In DNA form, the CDR3 reads TGCGCCAGCAGCGTGAGCGGGAGGGCCGGAGAGACCCAGTACTTC.

V and J are TRBV20-1 and TRBJ2-1, with 7 positions matching TRBD2. Looked up from germline, CDR1 is DFQATT and CDR2 is SNEGSKA (reference sequence). The CDR3 has 13 amino acids. Trimming removed 6 bases from V and 2 bases from J; junction bases left unmatched: 4. The CDR3: CSAWTRAYNEQFF. In DNA, the CDR3 is TGCAGTGCCTGGACTAGAGCCTACAATGAGCAGTTCTTC.

This clonotype appeared many times. The genes are TRBV3-1 and TRBJ1-2; 9 bases map to TRBD1. V lost 3 bases to trimming and J lost 4 bases; unmatched junction nucleotides: 3. Germline V CDR1 and CDR2: LGHDT, YNNKEL (reference sequence). This CDR3 region has 14 residues. CDR3 DNA: TGTGCCAGCAGCCACGGACAGGGGACCTATGGCTACACCTTC. Translating gives CASSHGQGTYGYTF.

V gene TRBV5-1 combines with J gene TRBJ2-1, with D unclear. CDR1 is SGHRS, CDR2 YFSETQ, per germline. V lost 2 bases and J lost 7, with 16 bases in between. The CDR3 runs 15 residues. Here the CDR3 DNA reads TGCGCCAGCAGCTTCGGATATTCGGGTGATAATGAGCAGTTCTTC. Amino acids: CASSFGYSGDNEQFF.

This clonotype was detected many times. V usage is TRBV20-1 and J usage is TRBJ2-3; 8 nucleotides match TRBD2. The CDR3 length is 15 residues. Trimming cost V 4 bases and J 4 bases; bases outside gene matches: 10. Germline V CDR1 and CDR2: DFQATT, SNEGSKA (reference sequence). In DNA, the CDR3 is TGCAGTGCTAATTCAGCGGGAGTGGTCGCAGATACGCAGTATTTT. It encodes CSANSAGVVADTQYF.

The V gene is TRBV12-3 or TRBV12-4, the J gene TRBJ2-5; possible D gene TRBD2, 5 bases. CDR3 length: 14 amino acids. V gave up 6 bases and J gave up 0 bases, with 11 bases separating them. CDR3 protein: CASRSSGYQETQYF. CDR3 DNA sequence: TGTGCCAGCAGGTCGAGCGGTTACCAAGAGACCCAGTACTTC.

This chain joins TRBV7-8 and TRBJ2-3, with D uncertain. Germline CDR1 reads SGHVS; CDR2 reads FQNEAQ. Trimming took off 5 bases at V and 2 bases at J, with 14 bases between the two ends. The CDR3 has 15 residues. CDR3 nucleotide sequence: TGTGCCAGCAGCCCCGCGGACCAGCTCACAGATACGCAGTATTTT. This sequence encodes CASSPADQLTDTQYF.

The rearrangement joins TRBV3-1 to TRBJ1-1; the D gene is possibly TRBD1 (5 bases). The CDR3 extends over 15 amino acids. Looked up from germline, CDR1 is LGHDT and CDR2 is YNNKEL (reference sequence). Trimming shortened V by 6 bases and J by 0 bases, and 14 bases separated the two germline ends. For the CDR3, the DNA is TGTGCCAGCAGACAGCGGGGACGGTTGAACACTGAAGCTTTCTTT. Amino acid sequence: CASRQRGRLNTEAFF.

The chain couples TRBV10-3 to TRBJ2-7; tentative D call: TRBD2 (6 bases). Germline CDR1 ENHRY, CDR2 SYGVKD. Deletions cut 7 bases from V and 2 bases from J, with 12 bases between. The CDR3 has 13 amino acids. The CDR3 DNA reads as TGTGCCATCACAACGGGAGAACCCTACGAGCAGTACTTC. Protein: CAITTGEPYEQYF.

This clonotype was found a few times. The chain has TRBV20-1 and TRBJ2-7; TRBD1 agrees at 8 bases. The CDR3 is 13 amino acids. V lost 6 bases, J lost 5 bases, and 9 bases stayed unmatched. Germline V gives CDR1 DFQATT, CDR2 SNEGSKA (reference sequence). CDR3 sequence: CSAADRASDEQYF. The CDR3 region has the DNA TGCAGTGCCGCGGACAGGGCCTCAGACGAGCAGTACTTC.

This clonotype has only a few counts. The conserved final phenylalanine or tryptophan is absent from the CDR3, which likely points to a read error. No DNA is shown, since the ends of the CDR3 on it are uncertain; the CDR3 is the one TCRdb lists. The chain joins TRBV20-1 to TRBJ2-3; the tabulated D call, TRBD2, remains unverified against the DNA. The germline V gene has CDR1 DFQATT and CDR2 SNEGSKA (reference sequence). The CDR3 comprises 23 residues, both ends counted. The CDR3 loop is CSATPATTSAVKSSSTGSRRMTS.

In this sample, this clonotype turned up a few times. The chain's CDR3 is CASSVTGAKGETQYF. The CDR3 DNA is TGTGCCAGCAGCGTGACGGGAGCAAAGGGGGAGACCCAGTACTTC. The chain is built from TRBV9 and TRBJ2-5; the D gene is possibly TRBD2 (6 bases). From germline, CDR1 is SGDLS and CDR2 YYNGEE. Trimming removed 2 bases from V and 5 bases from J, with 16 bases in between. The CDR3 is 15 amino acids.

For the CDR3, the DNA is TGCAGTGCTAGCACGCCCGGGACAGGGATTCAGCCCCAGCATTTT. Translating it yields CSASTPGTGIQPQHF. The V call is TRBV20-1, the J call TRBJ1-5, with 9 bases identical to TRBD1. Losses at the gene ends were 3 bases for V and 6 bases for J; bases not matched to a gene: 9. The germline V gene encodes CDR1 DFQATT and CDR2 SNEGSKA (reference sequence). The CDR3 has 15 residues.

This clonotype has a handful of counts. CDR3 sequence: CASSQDHPTLAGEETQYF. The CDR3 DNA sequence: TGTGCCAGCAGCCAAGATCACCCAACACTAGCGGGTGAAGAGACCCAGTACTTC. The gene calls are TRBV3-1 and TRBJ2-5, with 9 bases that match TRBD2. Germline CDR1 and CDR2: LGHDT and YNNKEL (reference sequence). This CDR3 spans 18 amino acids. Trimming removed 0 bases from V and 3 bases from J; junction bases left unmatched: 11.

At least ten counts were recorded for this clonotype. V usage is TRBV7-2 and J usage is TRBJ2-5; D is ambiguous. The CDR3 loop spans 13 amino acids. The V end lost 6 bases, the J end lost 1 base, and 9 bases lay between the germline ends. Germline assignment: CDR1 SGHTA and CDR2 FQGNSA. Here the CDR3 DNA reads TGTGCCAGCAGATCGAGCCCCCAAGAGACCCAGTACTTC. Protein: CASRSSPQETQYF.

In its sample, this clonotype was seen many times. The V call is TRBV20-1, the J call TRBJ2-3; 10 nucleotides agree with TRBD1. Germline trimming cut 5 bases from V and 3 bases from J; bases unmatched to any gene: 2. Germline V gives CDR1 DFQATT, CDR2 SNEGSKA (reference sequence). CDR3 length equals 13 residues. This chain's CDR3 is CSAWTGGTDTQYF. In nucleotides, the CDR3 is TGCAGTGCTTGGACAGGGGGTACAGATACGCAGTATTTT.

This clonotype was recorded a few times. The rearrangement links TRBV29-1 to TRBJ2-7; 7 bases agree with TRBD1. Losses at the gene ends were 4 bases for V and 2 bases for J; bases not matched to a gene: 8. The CDR3 is 14 residues long. CDR1 is SQVTM and CDR2 is ANQGSEA in the germline V gene. The CDR3 DNA sequence: TGCAGCGTTGCCCCGCTTGACAGGGCCTACGAGCAGTACTTC. This encodes CSVAPLDRAYEQYF.

CDR3 in DNA: TGTGCCAGCAGCTTGGGACTAGCCATGGGCGAGCAGTACTTC. This encodes CASSLGLAMGEQYF. This sequence joins TRBV5-6 and TRBJ2-7; the match to TRBD2 covers 7 bases. V gave up 0 bases and J gave up 6 bases; unmatched junction bases: 6. This CDR3 contains 14 residues. Germline CDR1 and CDR2: SGHDT and YYEEEE.

This clonotype was found many times. DNA of the CDR3: TGTGCCAGCAGCCAAGGGCGGAATCAGCCCCAGCATTTT. Translation: CASSQGRNQPQHF. V gene TRBV3-1 combines with J gene TRBJ1-5; D gene ambiguous. V was clipped by 1 base and J by 4 bases, with 5 bases between them. The CDR3 has 13 residues. Germline CDR1 is LGHDT and CDR2 is YNNKEL (reference sequence).

V usage is TRBV11-2 and J usage is TRBJ1-4; no reliable D call. This CDR3 has 15 amino acids. Germline CDR1 is SGHAT and CDR2 is FQNNGV. Trimming took 7 bases from V and 1 from J, leaving 13 bases between them. The CDR3 DNA sequence: TGTGCCAGCAAAGTCGGGTCCCTAACTAATGAAAAACTGTTTTTT. Translating it yields CASKVGSLTNEKLFF.

This clonotype came up a few times. The chain uses TRBV7-2 and TRBJ2-6; D is ambiguous. CDR1 is SGHTA and CDR2 is FQGNSA in the germline V gene. CDR3 size: 13 residues. The germline V and J ends were trimmed by 4 bases and 4 bases, with 5 bases remaining between them. As DNA, the CDR3 is TGTGCCAGCAGCTCCGGGGGGGCCAACGTCCTGACTTTC. It translates to CASSSGGANVLTF.

This clonotype appeared a few times. This sequence joins TRBV7-6 and TRBJ2-7; D is possibly TRBD1 (6 bases). V dropped 5 bases and J dropped 2 bases, with 16 bases sitting between them. In germline, CDR1 is SGHVS, CDR2 FNYEAQ. This CDR3 spans 15 amino acids. Here the CDR3 DNA reads TGTGCCAGCAGCGCAATAATACAGGGAGCCTACGAGCAGTACTTC. It codes for CASSAIIQGAYEQYF. The full variable domain, in which reference TRBV7-6 and TRBJ2-7 provide the parts outside the CDR3, is GAGVSQSPRYKVTKRGQDVALRCDPISGHVSLYWYRQALGQGPEFLTYFNYEAQQDKSGLPNDRFSAERPEGSISTLTIQRTEQRDSAMYRCASSAIIQGAYEQYFGPGTRLTVT.